What follows describes a single T cell receptor beta chain. Its matching antigen is unknown. This sample was included in a study of metastatic and nonmetastatic thyroid tumors. General study findings and limits: Reportedly, malignant thyroid tumors had significantly higher TCR beta diversity than benign nodules, in blood and tumor.

Germline lookup yields CDR1 MGHDK and CDR2 SYGVNS. Unmatched junction bases numbered 7, after V lost 2 bases and J lost 0 bases. CDR3 length: 17 amino acids. None of the patients had undergone any treatment ahead of thyroid surgery. Original processing methods: CDR3 was compared across clinicopathological groups, and the resulting differences were used to build a distant-metastasis classifier for papillary thyroid cancer. Using MiXCR, TCRdb re-called clones from the PCR reads. The V and J calls here are based on TCRdb, not the publication. The sample has approximately 74,000 clones; 12% to 15% are singletons.

The sequence derives from a male donor with papillary thyroid cancer or a benign thyroid nodule (not recorded which). Some clones in this sample may be carry-over from other donors' samples. The V gene is TRBV25-1, the J gene TRBJ2-1; TRBD2 matches at 7 bases. The specimen sequenced was blood. This CDR3 reads CASSEGCGSVSYNEQFF. In DNA, the CDR3 is TGTGCCAGCAGTGAAGGTTGCGGGAGTGTCTCCTACAATGAGCAGTTCTTC.